Shown below are 24 T cell receptor beta chains from a single sample sequenced in a study of CD8 T cells in ankylosing spondylitis. Each CDR3 protein gets one entry after TCRdb re-called the 5' RACE reads with MiXCR. The sample has about 100,000 distinct CDR3 sequences, about 24% seen once. Sequencing was done on a sample of synovial fluid, either unsorted or a sorted T cell fraction (not recorded which). All receptors derive from a male donor with ankylosing spondylitis.

In this sample, this clonotype turned up many times. The rearrangement uses TRBV6-5 and TRBJ1-2, with 9 positions matching TRBD1. Losses at the gene ends were 4 bases for V and 2 bases for J; bases not matched to a gene: 8. CDR3 length: 16 amino acids. Germline loops: CDR1 MNHEY, CDR2 SVGAGI. CDR3 residues: CASSSHDRGENYGYTF. CDR3 in DNA: TGTGCCAGCAGTTCCCATGACAGGGGGGAAAACTATGGCTACACCTTC.

This clonotype has more than one count but fewer than ten. The V gene is TRBV7-9, the J gene TRBJ1-4; D gene ambiguous. Germline V gene sequence: CDR1 SEHNR, CDR2 FQNEAQ (reference sequence). This CDR3 region has 12 residues. Trimming took off 1 base at V and 13 bases at J, with 10 bases between the two ends. The DNA of the CDR3 is TGTGCCAGCAGCTTAGACCCCAAGAGACTGTTTTTT. Protein: CASSLDPKRLFF.

The chain combines TRBV20-1 with TRBJ2-2; 9 bases are shared with TRBD1. The germline gives CDR1 DFQATT, CDR2 SNEGSKA (reference sequence). J gave up 6 bases and V 6 bases, and 2 bases lay outside the gene matches. The CDR3 has 12 residues. CDR3 region: CSARQGAGELFF. The DNA for the CDR3 is TGCAGTGCCAGACAGGGGGCCGGGGAGCTGTTTTTT.

This chain uses TRBV5-1 with TRBJ1-4; perhaps TRBD1 as D (5 bases). The CDR3 is 15 residues long. V lost 0 bases and J 6 bases, leaving 12 bases between the germline ends. CDR1 is SGHRS and CDR2 is YFSETQ in the germline V gene. CDR3 region: CASSLGGGTDEKLFF. In nucleotides, the CDR3 is TGCGCCAGCAGCTTGGGCGGGGGGACTGATGAAAAACTGTTTTTT.

This clonotype has a count of ten or more. The chain recombines TRBV24-1 with TRBJ2-2; no reliable D call. From germline, CDR1 is KGHDR and CDR2 SFDVKD. V lost 4 bases and J 2 bases, leaving 1 base between the germline ends. This CDR3 comprises 12 residues. The CDR3 protein is CATSENTGELFF. Here the CDR3 DNA reads TGTGCCACCAGTGAAAACACCGGGGAGCTGTTTTTT.

This clonotype was seen more than once but under ten times. The chain has TRBV12-3 or TRBV12-4 and TRBJ1-1; D remains unclear. The CDR3 consists of 14 residues. V shed 6 bases and J shed 1 base, with 12 bases lying between them. As DNA, the CDR3 is TGTGCCAGCAGACGACGGACGGGGAACACTGAAGCTTTCTTT. It yields the protein CASRRRTGNTEAFF.

The V gene is TRBV12-3 or TRBV12-4, the J gene TRBJ2-2; the D is unclear. CDR3 length: 11 residues. V was clipped by 1 base and J by 9 bases, with 3 bases between them. The CDR3 region is CASSLERELFF. CDR3 nucleotide sequence: TGTGCCAGCAGTTTAGAAAGGGAGCTGTTTTTT.

The chain employs TRBV20-1 and TRBJ1-1, with D possibly TRBD1 on 5 matching bases. Germline V gives CDR1 DFQATT, CDR2 SNEGSKA (reference sequence). This CDR3 has 14 residues. The ends were cut back, 0 bases at V and 5 bases at J, with 13 bases in the middle. The CDR3 sequence: CSAREMGRETEAFF. The CDR3 nucleotides read TGCAGTGCTAGAGAGATGGGACGTGAAACTGAAGCTTTCTTT.

The chain employs TRBV7-2 and TRBJ2-1, with D possibly TRBD2 on 6 matching bases. V was clipped by 2 bases and J by 2 bases, with 7 bases between them. Germline V lookup: CDR1 SGHTA, CDR2 FQGNSA. The CDR3 totals 14 residues. The CDR3 sequence is CASSLKRAYNEQFF. The CDR3 DNA reads as TGTGCCAGCAGCTTAAAGCGGGCCTACAATGAGCAGTTCTTC.

In its sample, this clonotype was seen many times. The chain joins TRBV29-1 to TRBJ1-2, with no clear D. This CDR3 has 14 residues. Between the trimmed V and J ends, which lost 0 bases and 4 bases, there was a span of 12 bases. Germline-derived CDR1 and CDR2 are SQVTM and ANQGSEA. The CDR3 sequence: CSVEEDEGVYGYTF. CDR3 nucleotide sequence: TGCAGCGTTGAAGAAGACGAGGGCGTCTATGGCTACACCTTC.

The chain joins TRBV6-2 or TRBV6-3 to TRBJ2-7, with 11 bases that match TRBD1. Germline CDR1 and CDR2: MNHEY and SVGEGT. V dropped 6 bases and J dropped 1; count of bases not matched to a gene: 2. The CDR3 runs to 14 residues. The CDR3 spells CASRGTGGSYEQYV. The CDR3, as DNA: TGTGCCAGCAGGGGGACAGGGGGATCCTACGAGCAGTACGTC.

The chain employs TRBV7-2 and TRBJ2-3; the D is unclear. V lost 5 bases and J 8 bases, leaving 20 bases between the germline ends. CDR1 is SGHTA, CDR2 FQGNSA, per germline. CDR3 size: 15 residues. Written as DNA, the CDR3 is TGTGCCAGCAGCCCCGTAGGAACGGACGGCGGTACGCAGTATTTT. It is translated as CASSPVGTDGGTQYF.

The V and J genes are TRBV5-1 and TRBJ2-7; possibly TRBD2 for D (6 bases). Trimming stripped 0 bases from V and 3 bases from J, with 10 bases between. Germline V gene lookup returns CDR1 SGHRS and CDR2 YFSETQ. The CDR3 has 14 amino acids. CDR3 DNA sequence: TGCGCCAGCAGCTTGGTCGGCGGGATCTACGAGCAGTACGTC. Its translation is CASSLVGGIYEQYV.

There are many counts of this clonotype. The chain combines TRBV29-1 with TRBJ2-5; 8 positions match TRBD2. Germline values: CDR1 SQVTM, CDR2 ANQGSEA. CDR3 length: 13 residues. The V gene end was trimmed by 8 bases and the J gene end by 3 bases; junction bases not matched to a gene: 8. The DNA of the CDR3 is TGCAGCTCAGCGGGAGTGAGGGAAGAGACCCAGTACTTC. Translated, it gives CSSAGVREETQYF.

This chain uses TRBV7-2 with TRBJ2-1, with 9 bases identical to TRBD2. This CDR3 is built from 13 residues. The ends lost 7 bases at V and 10 bases at J; junction bases unmatched: 8. Germline CDR1 is SGHTA and CDR2 is FQGNSA. The CDR3 loop reads CASTIAGVWEQFF. The CDR3 nucleotides read TGTGCCAGCACCATAGCGGGAGTTTGGGAGCAGTTCTTC. Looking up the rest from reference TRBV7-2 and TRBJ2-1 gives the full variable domain: GAGVSQSPSNKVTEKGKDVELRCDPISGHTALYWYRQSLGQGLEFLIYFQGNSAPDKSGLPSDRFSAERTGGSVSTLTIQRTQQEDSAVYLCASTIAGVWEQFFGPGTRLTVL.

This clonotype was detected many times. This sequence joins TRBV5-1 and TRBJ1-1, with 9 positions matching TRBD1. Per the germline V gene, CDR1 is SGHRS and CDR2 is YFSETQ. CDR3 length equals 14 residues. J was trimmed by 4 bases and V by 6 bases; bases with no gene match: 7. CDR3 amino acids: CASTSTGGTTEAFF. The DNA for the CDR3 is TGCGCCAGCACCTCGACAGGGGGGACCACTGAAGCTTTCTTT.

In its sample, this clonotype was seen a few times. J is TRBJ1-1 and V is TRBV12-3 or TRBV12-4; no reliable D call. The CDR3 has 12 amino acids. V lost 6 bases and J lost 5, with 10 bases in between. The CDR3 DNA reads TGTGCCAGCAGGCCCGGACTTACTGAAGCTTTCTTT. Its protein product is CASRPGLTEAFF.

The rearrangement links TRBV14 to TRBJ1-1, with D perhaps TRBD1 (5 bases). CDR1 and CDR2 from the germline V gene are SGHDN and FVKESK. The ends were cut back, 6 bases at V and 0 bases at J, with 8 bases in the middle. The length of the CDR3 is 13 residues. The CDR3 is CASSGGLNTEAFF. CDR3 sequence (DNA): TGTGCCAGCAGTGGGGGATTGAACACTGAAGCTTTCTTT.

This clonotype was recorded many times. This chain joins TRBV10-3 and TRBJ2-5; TRBD1 matches 11 bases. Unmatched junction bases numbered 10, after V lost 10 bases and J lost 3 bases. Germline assignment: CDR1 ENHRY and CDR2 SYGVKD. The CDR3 contains 15 residues. CDR3 in amino acids: CATNPGQGGKETQYF. The CDR3 DNA reads TGTGCCACGAATCCGGGACAGGGGGGGAAAGAGACCCAGTACTTC.

The sample holds a few counts of this clonotype. The genes are TRBV10-2 and TRBJ2-5, with TRBD2 matching over 9 bases. V lost 4 bases, J lost 3 bases, and 12 bases stayed unmatched. This CDR3 is built from 17 residues. Looked up from germline, CDR1 is WSHSY and CDR2 is SAAADI. CDR3 sequence: CASSGPSGTGGKETQYF. CDR3 nucleotides: TGCGCCAGCAGTGGACCTAGCGGGACCGGGGGCAAAGAGACCCAGTACTTC.

This clonotype turned up a few times. The chain uses TRBV14 and TRBJ2-1; no reliable D call. V shed 2 bases and J shed 10 bases, with 9 bases lying between them. The germline CDR1 and CDR2 sequences are SGHDN and FVKESK. The CDR3 has 12 residues. CDR3 nucleotides: TGTGCCAGCAGCCAAACCCGGGTAGAGCAGTTCTTC. Translated: CASSQTRVEQFF.

This clonotype was detected ten times or more. The chain recombines TRBV27 with TRBJ1-1; 7 bases line up with TRBD1. The germline V gene encodes CDR1 MNHEY and CDR2 SMNVEV (reference sequence). Trimming took 5 bases from V and 0 from J; bases not matched to a gene: 6. The CDR3 loop spans 15 amino acids. For the CDR3, the DNA is TGTGCCAGCAGTCCCAGGGGGGACGTGAACACTGAAGCTTTCTTT. It yields the protein CASSPRGDVNTEAFF.

This clonotype was counted between two and nine times. This rearrangement joins TRBV4-2 to TRBJ2-5, with 13 bases lining up with TRBD2. Germline values: CDR1 LGHNA, CDR2 YNFKEQ. Unmatched junction bases numbered 11, after V lost 1 base and J lost 3 bases. The CDR3 has 19 amino acids. The CDR3 DNA reads as TGTGCCAGCAGCCAAGGGAGGGCACTAGCGGGAGGGAGGGAAGAGACCCAGTACTTC. This translates into CASSQGRALAGGREETQYF.

This clonotype ranks as medium-sized. This rearrangement joins TRBV7-9 to TRBJ2-3, with D unclear. From germline, CDR1 is SEHNR and CDR2 FQNEAQ (reference sequence). Trimming stripped 1 base from V and 1 base from J, with 6 bases between. CDR3 size: 14 residues. CDR3 sequence reads: CASSLERRTDTQYF. In DNA form, the CDR3 reads TGTGCCAGCAGCTTAGAACGGCGCACAGATACGCAGTATTTT.